This T cell receptor (beta chain) was sequenced during a study of long-term antiretroviral therapy in people with HIV. Germline V lookup: CDR1 ENHRY, CDR2 SYGVKD. Trimming left V 3 bases short and J 3 bases short, with 8 bases between. This CDR3 contains 14 residues. An immunoSEQ assay, version v3.0, was performed at survey level. TCRdb's copy holds only in-frame clones and misses some; the assay was immunoSEQ multiplex PCR. The sample contains fewer than 30,000 clones, around 83% of which appear only once. V and J are TRBV10-3 and TRBJ2-2; D not certain. The TCR comes from a young man with HIV. The sequencing here drew on unsorted PBMCs, taken 0.7 years before starting antiretroviral therapy. The CDR3 reads CAISDRSDTGELFF. The CDR3 coding sequence is TGTGCCATCAGTGACAGGTCGGACACCGGGGAGCTGTTTTTT.